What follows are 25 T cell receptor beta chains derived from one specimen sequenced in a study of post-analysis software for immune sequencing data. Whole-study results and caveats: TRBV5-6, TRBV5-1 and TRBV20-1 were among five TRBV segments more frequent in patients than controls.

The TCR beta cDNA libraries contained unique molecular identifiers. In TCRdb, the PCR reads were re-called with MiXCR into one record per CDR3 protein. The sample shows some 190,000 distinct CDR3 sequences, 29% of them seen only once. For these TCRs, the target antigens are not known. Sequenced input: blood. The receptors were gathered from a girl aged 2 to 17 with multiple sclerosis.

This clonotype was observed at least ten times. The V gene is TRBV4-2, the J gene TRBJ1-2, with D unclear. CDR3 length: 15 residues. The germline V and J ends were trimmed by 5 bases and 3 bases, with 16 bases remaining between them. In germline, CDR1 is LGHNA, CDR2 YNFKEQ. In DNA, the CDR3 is TGTGCCAGCAGCGATCCAGGACTAATCGACTATGGCTACACCTTC. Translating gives CASSDPGLIDYGYTF.

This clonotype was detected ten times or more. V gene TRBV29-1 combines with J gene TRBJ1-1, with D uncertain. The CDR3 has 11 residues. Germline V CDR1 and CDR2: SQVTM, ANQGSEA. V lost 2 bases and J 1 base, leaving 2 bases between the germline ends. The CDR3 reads CSVEQNTEAFF. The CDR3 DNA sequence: TGCAGCGTTGAACAGAACACTGAAGCTTTCTTT. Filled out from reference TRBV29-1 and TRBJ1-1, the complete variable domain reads SAVISQKPSRDICQRGTSLTIQCQVDSQVTMMFWYRQQPGQSLTLIATANQGSEATYESGFVIDKFPISRPNLTFSTLTVSNMSPEDSSIYLCSVEQNTEAFFGQGTRLTVV.

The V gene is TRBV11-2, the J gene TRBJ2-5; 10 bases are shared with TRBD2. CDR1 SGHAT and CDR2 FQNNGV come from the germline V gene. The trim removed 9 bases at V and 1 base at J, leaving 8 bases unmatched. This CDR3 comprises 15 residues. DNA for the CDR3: TGTGCCAGAAGACCACTAGCGGGACGCCAAGAGACCCAGTACTTC. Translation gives CARRPLAGRQETQYF. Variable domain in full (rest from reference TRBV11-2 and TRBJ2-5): EAGVAQSPRYKIIEKRQSVAFWCNPISGHATLYWYQQILGQGPKLLIQFQNNGVVDDSQLPKDRFSAERLKGVDSTLKIQPAKLEDSAVYLCARRPLAGRQETQYFGPGTRLLVL.

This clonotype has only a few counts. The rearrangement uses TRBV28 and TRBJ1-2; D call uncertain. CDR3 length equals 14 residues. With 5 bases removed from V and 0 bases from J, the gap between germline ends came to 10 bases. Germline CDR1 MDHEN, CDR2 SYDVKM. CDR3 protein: CASSLSGANYGYTF. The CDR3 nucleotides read TGTGCCAGCAGTCTCTCCGGGGCTAACTATGGCTACACCTTC.

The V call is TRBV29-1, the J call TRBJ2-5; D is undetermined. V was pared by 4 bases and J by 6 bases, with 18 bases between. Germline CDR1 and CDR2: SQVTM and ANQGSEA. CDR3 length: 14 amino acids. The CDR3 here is CSVAHDVVVKTQYF. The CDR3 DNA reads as TGCAGCGTTGCCCACGATGTGGTGGTGAAGACCCAGTACTTC.

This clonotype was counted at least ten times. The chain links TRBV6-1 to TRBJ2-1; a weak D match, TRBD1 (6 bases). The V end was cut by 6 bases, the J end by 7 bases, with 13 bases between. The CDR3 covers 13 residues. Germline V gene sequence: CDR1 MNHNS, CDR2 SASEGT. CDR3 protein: CASSRVGANEQFF. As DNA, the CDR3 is TGTGCCAGCAGCCGGGTGGGGGCTAATGAGCAGTTCTTC.

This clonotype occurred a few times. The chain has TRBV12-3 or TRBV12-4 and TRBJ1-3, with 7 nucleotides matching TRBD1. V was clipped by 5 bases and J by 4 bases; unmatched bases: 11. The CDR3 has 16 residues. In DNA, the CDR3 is TGTGCCAGCAGTAAGAGAGGGACAGTGTCAGGAAACACCATATATTTT. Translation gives CASSKRGTVSGNTIYF.

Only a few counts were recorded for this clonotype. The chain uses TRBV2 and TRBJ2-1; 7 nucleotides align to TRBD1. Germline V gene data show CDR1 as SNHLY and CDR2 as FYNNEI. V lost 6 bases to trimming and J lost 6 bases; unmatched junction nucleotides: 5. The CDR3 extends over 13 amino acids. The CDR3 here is CASRAGGVNEQFF. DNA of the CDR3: TGTGCCAGCAGGGCAGGGGGTGTCAATGAGCAGTTCTTC.

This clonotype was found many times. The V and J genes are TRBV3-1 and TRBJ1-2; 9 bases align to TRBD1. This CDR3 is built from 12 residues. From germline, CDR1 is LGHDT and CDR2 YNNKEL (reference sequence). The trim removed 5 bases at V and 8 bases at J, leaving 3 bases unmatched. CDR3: CASSGTGNGYTF. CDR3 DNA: TGTGCCAGCAGCGGGACAGGGAACGGCTACACCTTC.

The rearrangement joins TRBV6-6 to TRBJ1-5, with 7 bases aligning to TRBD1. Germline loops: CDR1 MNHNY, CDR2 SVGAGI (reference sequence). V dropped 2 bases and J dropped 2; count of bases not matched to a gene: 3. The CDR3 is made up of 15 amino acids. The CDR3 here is CASSYTTGGNQPQHF. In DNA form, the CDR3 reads TGTGCCAGCAGTTACACCACAGGGGGCAATCAGCCCCAGCATTTT.

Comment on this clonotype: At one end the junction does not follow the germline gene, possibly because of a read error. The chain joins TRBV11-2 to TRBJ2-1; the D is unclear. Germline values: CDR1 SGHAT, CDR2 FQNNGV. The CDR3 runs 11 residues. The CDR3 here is CVSSAYNEQFF. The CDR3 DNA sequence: TGTGTCAGCAGCGCCTACAATGAGCAGTTCTTC.

CDR3 loop: CASSHSGPRYTF. As DNA, the CDR3 is TGTGCCAGCAGCCACAGTGGACCCCGGTACACCTTC. This chain links TRBV3-1 with TRBJ1-2; D ambiguous. The CDR3 is 12 amino acids. CDR1 LGHDT and CDR2 YNNKEL come from the germline V gene (reference sequence). V was cut by 3 bases and J by 11 bases, with 13 bases left in between.

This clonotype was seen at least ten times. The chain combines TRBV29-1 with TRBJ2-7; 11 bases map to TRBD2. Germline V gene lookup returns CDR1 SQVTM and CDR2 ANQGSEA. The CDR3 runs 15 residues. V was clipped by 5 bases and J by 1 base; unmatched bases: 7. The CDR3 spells CSVIPGLAVSYEQYF. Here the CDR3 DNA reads TGCAGCGTTATCCCGGGACTAGCGGTATCCTACGAGCAGTACTTC.

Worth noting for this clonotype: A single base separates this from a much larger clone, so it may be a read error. CDR3 region: CASNFRDRGRGEQYF. The CDR3 DNA reads TGTGCCAGCAACTTCCGGGACAGGGGGCGGGGTGAGCAGTACTTC. The V and J genes are TRBV28 and TRBJ2-5; 12 bases fit TRBD1. Germline values: CDR1 MDHEN, CDR2 SYDVKM. The CDR3 contains 15 residues. With V trimmed by 7 bases and J by 11 bases, 14 bases remained unmatched.

CDR3 residues: CASRSAGAGDTQYF. The CDR3 coding sequence is TGCGCCAGCCGCTCCGCGGGGGCCGGAGATACGCAGTATTTT. The chain employs TRBV5-1 and TRBJ2-3; TRBD2 might be the D (7 bases). Germline V gene lookup returns CDR1 SGHRS and CDR2 YFSETQ. This CDR3 region has 14 residues. The V gene lost 7 bases and the J gene lost 5 bases, with 17 bases spanning the gap. Full variable domain (rest looked up from reference TRBV5-1 and TRBJ2-3): KAGVTQTPRYLIKTRGQQVTLSCSPISGHRSVSWYQQTPGQGLQFLFEYFSETQRNKGNFPGRFSGRQFSNSRSEMNVSTLELGDSALYLCASRSAGAGDTQYFGPGTRLTVL.

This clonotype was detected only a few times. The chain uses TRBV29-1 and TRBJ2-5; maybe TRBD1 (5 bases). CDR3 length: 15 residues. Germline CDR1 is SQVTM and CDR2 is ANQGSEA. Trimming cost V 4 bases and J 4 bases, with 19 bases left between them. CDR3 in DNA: TGCAGCGTTGCCCCTGCCGGAGCCCAGGGAGAGACCCAGTACTTC. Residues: CSVAPAGAQGETQYF.

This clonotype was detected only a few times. The DNA of the CDR3 is TGTGCCAGCAGTGTGGTAGGGGGAGGGACCTGGCCCCAGCATTTT. Its translation is CASSVVGGGTWPQHF. This chain connects TRBV2 to TRBJ1-5, with D perhaps matching TRBD1 (6 bases). V was cut by 4 bases and J by 9 bases, with 19 bases left in between. The germline gives CDR1 SNHLY, CDR2 FYNNEI. The CDR3 is made up of 15 amino acids.

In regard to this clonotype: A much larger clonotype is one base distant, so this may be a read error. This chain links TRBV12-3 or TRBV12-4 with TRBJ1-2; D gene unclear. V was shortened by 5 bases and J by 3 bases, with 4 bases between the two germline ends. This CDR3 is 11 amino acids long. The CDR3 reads CASSKHYGYTF. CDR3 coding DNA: TGTGCCAGCAGTAAACACTATGGCTACACCTTC.

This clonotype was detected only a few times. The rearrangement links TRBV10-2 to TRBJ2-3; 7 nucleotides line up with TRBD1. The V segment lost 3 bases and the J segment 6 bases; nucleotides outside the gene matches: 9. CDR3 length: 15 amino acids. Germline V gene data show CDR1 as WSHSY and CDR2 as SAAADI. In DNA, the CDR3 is TGCGCCAGCAGTGATGACAGGGCCGCAAGTGATACGCAGTATTTT. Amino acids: CASSDDRAASDTQYF.

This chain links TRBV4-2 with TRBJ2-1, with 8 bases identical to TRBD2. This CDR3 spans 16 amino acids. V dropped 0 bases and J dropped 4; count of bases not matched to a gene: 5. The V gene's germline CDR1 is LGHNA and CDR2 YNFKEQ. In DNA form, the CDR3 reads TGTGCCAGCAGCCAAGAGGACGGGGGGGATTACAATGAGCAGTTCTTC. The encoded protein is CASSQEDGGDYNEQFF.

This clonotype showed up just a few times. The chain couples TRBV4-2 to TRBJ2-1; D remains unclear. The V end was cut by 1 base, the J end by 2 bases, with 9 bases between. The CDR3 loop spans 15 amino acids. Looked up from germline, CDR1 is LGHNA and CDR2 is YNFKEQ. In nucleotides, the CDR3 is TGTGCCAGCAGCCAAGTAGACCCAGCCTACAATGAGCAGTTCTTC. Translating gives CASSQVDPAYNEQFF.

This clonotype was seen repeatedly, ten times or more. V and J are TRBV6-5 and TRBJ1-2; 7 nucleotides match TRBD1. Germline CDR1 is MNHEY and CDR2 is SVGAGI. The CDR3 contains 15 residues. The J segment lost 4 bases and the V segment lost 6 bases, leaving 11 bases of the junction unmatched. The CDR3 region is CASSSGTVRGYGYTF. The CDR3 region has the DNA TGTGCCAGCAGCTCCGGGACAGTAAGGGGCTATGGCTACACCTTC.

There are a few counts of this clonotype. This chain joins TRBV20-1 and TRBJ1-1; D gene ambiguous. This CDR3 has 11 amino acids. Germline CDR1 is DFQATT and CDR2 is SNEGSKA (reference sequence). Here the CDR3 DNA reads TGCAGCATGCTAGAGTACACTGAAGCTTTCTTT. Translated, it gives CSMLEYTEAFF.

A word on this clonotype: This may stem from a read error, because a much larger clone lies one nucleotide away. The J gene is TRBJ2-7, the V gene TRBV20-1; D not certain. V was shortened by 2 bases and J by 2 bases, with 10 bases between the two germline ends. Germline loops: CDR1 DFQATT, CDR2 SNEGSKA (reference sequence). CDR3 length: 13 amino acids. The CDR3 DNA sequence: TGCAGTGCTAGATCGAGGAGCCCCTACGAGCAGTACTTC. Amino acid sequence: CSARSRSPYEQYF.

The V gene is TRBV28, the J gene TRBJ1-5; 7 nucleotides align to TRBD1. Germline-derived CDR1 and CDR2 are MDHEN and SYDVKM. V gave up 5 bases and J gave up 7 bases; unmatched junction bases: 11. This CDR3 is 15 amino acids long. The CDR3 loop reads CASSPPQGGGQPQHF. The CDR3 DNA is TGTGCCAGCAGTCCCCCCCAGGGGGGTGGCCAGCCCCAGCATTTT.